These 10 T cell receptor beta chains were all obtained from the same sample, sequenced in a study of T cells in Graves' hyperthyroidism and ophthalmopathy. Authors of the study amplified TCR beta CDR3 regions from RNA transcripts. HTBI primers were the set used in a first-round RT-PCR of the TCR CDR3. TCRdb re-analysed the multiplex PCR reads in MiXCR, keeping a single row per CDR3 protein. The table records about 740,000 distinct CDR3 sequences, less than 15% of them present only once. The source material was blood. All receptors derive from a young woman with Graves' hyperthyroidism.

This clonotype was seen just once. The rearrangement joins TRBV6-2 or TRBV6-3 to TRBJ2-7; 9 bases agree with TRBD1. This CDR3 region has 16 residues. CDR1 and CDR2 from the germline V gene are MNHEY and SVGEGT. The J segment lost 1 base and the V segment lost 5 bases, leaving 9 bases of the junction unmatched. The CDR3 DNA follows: TGTGCCAGCAGTGGGCTCCCGGGACAGGGATCCTACGAGCAGTACTTC. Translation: CASSGLPGQGSYEQYF.

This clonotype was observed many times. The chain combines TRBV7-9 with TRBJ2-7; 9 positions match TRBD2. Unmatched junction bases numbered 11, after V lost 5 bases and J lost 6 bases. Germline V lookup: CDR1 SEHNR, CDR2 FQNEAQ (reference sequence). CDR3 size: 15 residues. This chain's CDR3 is CASSRGGSGGTEQYF. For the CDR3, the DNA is TGTGCCAGCAGCCGAGGGGGTAGCGGGGGAACCGAGCAGTACTTC.

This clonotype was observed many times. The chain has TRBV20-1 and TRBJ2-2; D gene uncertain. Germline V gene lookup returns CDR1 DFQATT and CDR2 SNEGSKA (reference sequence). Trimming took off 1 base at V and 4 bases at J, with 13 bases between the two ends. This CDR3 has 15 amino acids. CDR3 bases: TGCAGTGCTAGAGCCCCGGACCGATTCACCGGGGAGCTGTTTTTT. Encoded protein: CSARAPDRFTGELFF.

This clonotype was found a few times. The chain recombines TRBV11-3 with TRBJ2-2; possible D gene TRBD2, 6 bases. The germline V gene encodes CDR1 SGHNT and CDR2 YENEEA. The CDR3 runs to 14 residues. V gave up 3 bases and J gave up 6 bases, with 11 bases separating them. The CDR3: CASSLFSGAGELFF. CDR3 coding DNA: TGTGCCAGCAGCTTGTTCTCGGGGGCCGGGGAGCTGTTTTTT.

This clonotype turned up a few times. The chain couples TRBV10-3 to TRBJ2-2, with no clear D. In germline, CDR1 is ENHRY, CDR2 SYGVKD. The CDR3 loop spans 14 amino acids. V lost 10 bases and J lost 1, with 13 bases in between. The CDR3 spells CATGPNENTGELFF. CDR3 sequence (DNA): TGTGCCACAGGCCCCAACGAGAACACCGGGGAGCTGTTTTTT.

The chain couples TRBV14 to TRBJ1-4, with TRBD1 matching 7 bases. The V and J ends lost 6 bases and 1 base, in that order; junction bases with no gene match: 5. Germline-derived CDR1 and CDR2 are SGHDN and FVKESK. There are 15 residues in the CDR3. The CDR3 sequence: CASSPTGVTNEKLFF. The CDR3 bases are TGTGCCAGCAGTCCCACAGGGGTAACTAATGAAAAACTGTTTTTT.

The CDR3 nucleotides are TGTGCCTGGAGTGCCCGGGCAGGGGACTACAATGAGCAGTTCTTC. Translated, it gives CAWSARAGDYNEQFF. This chain links TRBV30 with TRBJ2-1; weak D call: TRBD1 (6 bases). The V gene's germline CDR1 is GTSNPN and CDR2 SVGIG (reference sequence). V was trimmed by 1 base and J by 3 bases, leaving 13 bases between them. The CDR3 sequence is 15 residues long.

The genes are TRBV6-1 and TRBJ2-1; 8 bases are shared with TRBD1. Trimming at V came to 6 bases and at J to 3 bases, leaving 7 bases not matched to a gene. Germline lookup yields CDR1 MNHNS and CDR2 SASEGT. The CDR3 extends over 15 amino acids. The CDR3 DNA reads TGTGCCAGCAGGCATACCGGGACAGGCTACAATGAGCAGTTCTTC. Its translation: CASRHTGTGYNEQFF.

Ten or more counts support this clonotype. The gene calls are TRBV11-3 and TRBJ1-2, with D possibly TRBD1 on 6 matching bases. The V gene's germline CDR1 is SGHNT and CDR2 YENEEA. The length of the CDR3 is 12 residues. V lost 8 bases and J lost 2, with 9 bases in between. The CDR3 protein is CASAGGNYGYTF. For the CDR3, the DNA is TGTGCCAGCGCGGGGGGCAACTATGGCTACACCTTC.

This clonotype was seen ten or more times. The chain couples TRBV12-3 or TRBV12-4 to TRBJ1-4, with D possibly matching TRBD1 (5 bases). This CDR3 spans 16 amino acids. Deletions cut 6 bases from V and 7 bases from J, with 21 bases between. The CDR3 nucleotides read TGTGCCAGCAGCCAAAATTCCGGAGCGCAGGGTGAAAAACTGTTTTTT. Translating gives CASSQNSGAQGEKLFF.